This entry lists 2 T cell receptor beta chains sequenced from one sample in a study of human T cells and chemical hapten exposure. Indicated time point: pre-sensitization, week 0. Treatment: therapeutic diphenylcyclopropenone sensitization with weekly scalp DPC. Via MiXCR, TCRdb re-called the RACE reads, giving one row per CDR3 protein. The data hold around 380,000 distinct CDR3 sequences, with roughly 6% observed a single time. The material was whole blood, obtained in connection with sensitization to the hapten diphenylcyclopropenone (DPC). These receptor sequences come from a woman between 18 and 30 years old with alopecia areata. Some clones in this sample may be carry-over from other donors' samples.

J is TRBJ2-7 and V is TRBV20-1; D might be TRBD1 or TRBD2, each matching 5 bases. Per the germline V gene, CDR1 is DFQATT and CDR2 is SNEGSKA (reference sequence). V was shortened by 6 bases and J by 4 bases, with 16 bases between the two germline ends. The CDR3 consists of 13 residues. The CDR3 is CSARSGTEYEQYF. DNA for the CDR3: TGCAGTGCGCGGTCCGGGACCGAGTACGAGCAGTACTTC.

This clonotype occurred a few times. In DNA, the CDR3 is TGTGCCAGCAGCTTAACCGCTAGCGGGGGCCACGAGCAGTACTTC. Amino acid sequence: CASSLTASGGHEQYF. The genes are TRBV11-3 and TRBJ2-7; 10 bases match TRBD2. The CDR3 consists of 15 residues. Germline V CDR1 and CDR2: SGHNT, YENEEA. J lost 5 bases, V lost 2 bases, and 6 bases had no gene match. Full variable domain (rest looked up from reference TRBV11-3 and TRBJ2-7): EAGVVQSPRYKIIEKKQPVAFWCNPISGHNTLYWYLQNLGQGPELLIRYENEEAVDDSQLPKDRFSAERLKGVDSTLKIQPAELGDSAVYLCASSLTASGGHEQYFGPGTRLTVT.